The 23 T cell receptor beta chains given below trace back to one sample, sequenced in a study of CD8 T cells in acute hepatitis C reinfection. This table comes from immunoSEQ multiplex PCR, and its TCRdb copy is limited to in-frame clones, with some not included. The sample lists more than 35,000 clones, approximately 87% occurring once. Regarding time point: naive CD8 control sorted from an acute-time-point sample. Sequenced material: naive CD8+ T cells from PBMCs. These receptor sequences come from a man under 40 with chronic hepatitis C.

The chain has TRBV6-1 and TRBJ2-2, with TRBD2 matching 13 bases. The CDR3 extends over 18 amino acids. The V segment lost 2 bases and the J segment 3 bases; nucleotides outside the gene matches: 6. CDR1 and CDR2 from the germline V gene are MNHNS and SASEGT. The CDR3, as DNA: TGTGCCAGCAGTGAAATGACTAGCGGGGGGCTCCACACCGGGGAGCTGTTTTTT. It yields the protein CASSEMTSGGLHTGELFF.

In the case of this clone: The junction and the germline gene differ at one end; a read error may be behind it. This chain joins TRBV12-5 and TRBJ1-2; no reliable D call. This CDR3 contains 15 residues. Germline CDR1 and CDR2: LGHNT and FRNRAP. Here the CDR3 DNA reads TGTGCTAGTGGTTTGGACATAGGGAGGATGGGTGGCCACACCTTC. This sequence encodes CASGLDIGRMGGHTF.

This chain joins TRBV7-3 and TRBJ2-3, with 14 bases that match TRBD2. The CDR3 is 14 amino acids. Germline V CDR1 and CDR2: SGHTA, FQGTGA. Trimming cost V 2 bases and J 8 bases; bases outside gene matches: 0. CDR3 sequence reads: CASSLGTSGSTQYF. Written as DNA, the CDR3 is TGTGCCAGCAGCTTAGGGACTAGCGGGAGTACGCAGTATTTT.

This clone was counted a few times. V usage is TRBV27 and J usage is TRBJ1-1; D call uncertain. Germline assignment: CDR1 MNHEY and CDR2 SMNVEV (reference sequence). The CDR3 extends over 13 amino acids. Trimming pared 0 bases from V and 5 bases from J, leaving 7 bases between. The CDR3 coding sequence is TGTGCCAGCAGTTTATCGTTCGTTACTGAAGCTTTCTTT. As protein: CASSLSFVTEAFF.

The genes are TRBV5-1 and TRBJ1-1; 9 nucleotides agree with TRBD1. Germline V gene sequence: CDR1 SGHRS, CDR2 YFSETQ. V shed 2 bases, J shed 4 bases, and the junction held 3 bases outside the gene matches. This CDR3 contains 14 residues. CDR3 bases: TGCGCCAGCAGCTTCGGACAGGGGTTCACTGAAGCTTTCTTT. Amino acids: CASSFGQGFTEAFF.

The chain employs TRBV4-3 and TRBJ2-5, with 10 bases identical to TRBD2. The V gene's germline CDR1 is LGHNA and CDR2 YSLEER. Trimming cost V 1 base and J 1 base; bases outside gene matches: 0. This CDR3 has 15 amino acids. The CDR3 DNA sequence: TGCGCCAGCAGCCAAGGGACTAGCGGCCAAGAGACCCAGTACTTC. This codes for CASSQGTSGQETQYF.

The chain recombines TRBV19 with TRBJ1-2; weak D call: TRBD1 (6 bases). The CDR3 extends over 13 amino acids. V lost 5 bases to trimming and J lost 6 bases, with 13 bases between them. Per germline, CDR1 LNHDA and CDR2 SQIVND (reference sequence). The CDR3 DNA reads TGTGCCAGTAGTTATGGGGGCGCGGATGGCTACACCTTC. This translates into CASSYGGADGYTF.

The V call is TRBV19, the J call TRBJ2-7; tentative D call: TRBD1 (6 bases). The CDR3 consists of 15 residues. Germline assignment: CDR1 LNHDA and CDR2 SQIVND (reference sequence). Deletions cut 5 bases from V and 2 bases from J, with 16 bases between. The CDR3 spells CASSWGTGQPYEQYF. CDR3 DNA sequence: TGTGCCAGTAGTTGGGGTACAGGGCAACCCTACGAGCAGTACTTC.

J is TRBJ2-7 and V is TRBV6-5; D remains ambiguous. Germline V lookup: CDR1 MNHEY, CDR2 SVGAGI. This CDR3 is built from 11 residues. Trimming stripped 9 bases from V and 8 bases from J, with 14 bases between. CDR3: CASGPWEQQYV. The CDR3 nucleotides are TGTGCCAGTGGGCCTTGGGAACAGCAGTACGTC.

The V and J genes are TRBV27 and TRBJ1-1; the D gene is possibly TRBD1 (5 bases). The germline gives CDR1 MNHEY, CDR2 SMNVEV (reference sequence). The V and J ends lost 3 bases and 11 bases respectively, with 16 bases between them. This CDR3 is built from 13 residues. The CDR3, as DNA: TGTGCCAGCAGTTTTACAGGTTTGGGGGGGGCTTTCTTT. Its translation: CASSFTGLGGAFF.

The rearrangement uses TRBV11-2 and TRBJ2-7; 10 nucleotides line up with TRBD2. CDR3 size: 16 residues. CDR1 SGHAT and CDR2 FQNNGV come from the germline V gene. V trimming: 0 bases; J trimming: 2 bases; junction bases outside the gene matches: 4. Here the CDR3 DNA reads TGTGCCAGCAGCTTAGATACCAGCGGGGGGGCCTACGAGCAGTACTTC. It translates to CASSLDTSGGAYEQYF.

This rearrangement joins TRBV4-1 to TRBJ1-5, with 7 bases that match TRBD1. CDR3 length: 14 amino acids. Germline loops: CDR1 MGHRA, CDR2 YSYEKL. Trimming cost V 1 base and J 6 bases; bases outside gene matches: 3. The CDR3 DNA sequence: TGCGCCAGCAGCCAAGCAGGGGGTAGTCAGCCCCAGCATTTT. This translates into CASSQAGGSQPQHF.

The V and J genes are TRBV21-1 and TRBJ2-1; the table's D call TRBD1 went unverified against the DNA. TRBV21-1 is recorded as a pseudogene. This CDR3 is 18 amino acids long. CDR3 sequence (DNA): TGTGCCAGCAGCAAAGTTGTCAGGGAAGGTCGCTCCTACAATGAGCAGTTCTTC. As protein: CASSKVVREGRSYNEQFF.

The V and J genes are TRBV19 and TRBJ2-1; unclear D gene. Trimming removed 3 bases from V and 4 bases from J, with 4 bases in between. CDR1 is LNHDA, CDR2 SQIVND, per germline (reference sequence). CDR3 length equals 12 residues. CDR3 DNA: TGTGCCAGTAGTATCCCTTACAATGAGCAGTTCTTC. Amino acid sequence: CASSIPYNEQFF.

Only one count was recorded for this clone. This chain links TRBV9 with TRBJ1-1; 7 positions agree with TRBD1. The germline CDR1 and CDR2 sequences are SGDLS and YYNGEE. CDR3 size: 15 residues. The junction had 7 bases not matched to a gene; V was cut back by 3 bases and J by 2 bases. CDR3: CASSGTGQINTEAFF. The CDR3 nucleotides are TGTGCCAGCAGCGGAACGGGACAGATTAACACTGAAGCTTTCTTT.

This clone turned up a few times. The chain links TRBV19 to TRBJ1-5, with D unresolved. Deletions cut 2 bases from V and 5 bases from J, with 7 bases between. The CDR3 consists of 13 residues. CDR1 is LNHDA and CDR2 is SQIVND in the germline V gene (reference sequence). CDR3 DNA: TGTGCCAGTAGTATATATAGGGATCAGCCCCAGCATTTT. Its protein is CASSIYRDQPQHF. Together with reference TRBV19 and TRBJ1-5, the CDR3 gives the full variable domain: DGGITQSPKYLFRKEGQNVTLSCEQNLNHDAMYWYRQDPGQGLRLIYYSQIVNDFQKGDIAEGYSVSREKKESFPLTVTSAQKNPTAFYLCASSIYRDQPQHFGDGTRLSIL.

The CDR3 nucleotides are TGTGCCAGCAGGGGACAGAGCTACGAGCAGTACTTC. Translated: CASRGQSYEQYF. The V gene is TRBV7-9, the J gene TRBJ2-7; TRBD1 agrees at 7 bases. Germline V gene data show CDR1 as SEHNR and CDR2 as FQNEAQ (reference sequence). Trimming removed 6 bases from V and 3 bases from J; junction bases left unmatched: 2. The CDR3 has 12 amino acids.

This clone was counted once. This chain connects TRBV10-2 to TRBJ1-5, with D possibly matching TRBD1 (6 bases). The CDR3 sequence is 13 residues long. CDR1 and CDR2 from the germline V gene are WSHSY and SAAADI. The V end was cut by 7 bases, the J end by 7 bases, with 14 bases between. CDR3 in amino acids: CASTDRPRQPQHF. The DNA for the CDR3 is TGCGCCAGCACCGACAGGCCCCGGCAGCCCCAGCATTTT.

This clone showed up just once. This sequence joins TRBV4-1 and TRBJ2-1; TRBD2 matches at 9 bases. The CDR3 spans 17 residues. J gave up 8 bases and V 0 bases, and 11 bases lay outside the gene matches. CDR1 is MGHRA, CDR2 YSYEKL, per germline. CDR3 sequence: CASSQDQYSGSVDEQFF. The CDR3 DNA follows: TGCGCCAGCAGCCAAGATCAGTATAGCGGGAGTGTCGATGAGCAGTTCTTC.

V usage is TRBV5-4 and J usage is TRBJ2-2; possibly TRBD2 for D (7 bases). Trimming removed 4 bases at V and 1 base at J, with 11 bases between. The CDR3 consists of 15 residues. Germline CDR1 reads SGHNT; CDR2 reads YYREEE (reference sequence). CDR3 sequence (DNA): TGTGCCAGCAGCGTCGGGGGGCTGAACACCGGGGAGCTGTTTTTT. It yields the protein CASSVGGLNTGELFF.

The chain carries TRBV29-1 and TRBJ1-1; D uncertain. This CDR3 region has 11 residues. Trimming left V 3 bases short and J 8 bases short, with 10 bases between. In germline, CDR1 is SQVTM, CDR2 ANQGSEA. The CDR3 nucleotides are TGCAGCGTTGATTGGGGAGCGGAAGCTTTCTTT. Translation: CSVDWGAEAFF.

This chain joins TRBV13 and TRBJ2-1; 14 nucleotides line up with TRBD2. The V segment lost 5 bases and the J segment 9 bases; nucleotides outside the gene matches: 12. Germline CDR1 is PRHDT and CDR2 is FYEKMQ (reference sequence). The CDR3 has 17 amino acids. CDR3 nucleotide sequence: TGTGCCAGCAGCCCGCGGGGGACTAGCGGGAGTGGTGGTGAGCAGTTCTTC. It yields the protein CASSPRGTSGSGGEQFF.

The J gene is TRBJ2-7, the V gene TRBV7-9; D gene ambiguous. The germline gives CDR1 SEHNR, CDR2 FQNEAQ (reference sequence). This CDR3 contains 12 residues. Trimming cost V 1 base and J 2 bases, with 3 bases left between them. The CDR3 DNA reads TGTGCCAGCAGCTTAGTTGCCTACGAGCAGTACTTC. Translated, it gives CASSLVAYEQYF.